The clone carrying this T cell receptor (beta chain) occurred a few times. The data were taken from a study of blood T cell repertoires in COVID-19. Across the whole study: Samples representing acute and convalescent COVID-19 were sourced from the United States, Italy and Spain. Nucleic acid was either cDNA or gDNA, and it came from T cells, B-cell-depleted T cells, or PBMCs.

Per the study methods: Nucleated cell counts were estimated from reference gene primer amplification. Profiled with immunoSEQ multiplex PCR; TCRdb holds only in-frame clones, not every one. V and J calls and clone size come straight from that table; D and trimming were deduced from the DNA. The repertoire has roughly 120,000 clones, over 60% of them found once; the top ten carry about 6.6%. V was cut by 1 base and J by 1 base, with 13 bases left in between. The CDR3 length is 16 residues. The V gene's germline CDR1 is MGHRA and CDR2 YSYEKL. This TCR was recovered from a man in his 70s with acute or convalescent COVID-19. The chain carries TRBV4-1 and TRBJ1-1; TRBD1 is a possible D gene (5 bases). Input material: peripheral blood. The CDR3 DNA follows: TGCGCCAGCAGCCAAGGGTCCGGGGGGGAGAACACTGAAGCTTTCTTT. Residues: CASSQGSGGENTEAFF.